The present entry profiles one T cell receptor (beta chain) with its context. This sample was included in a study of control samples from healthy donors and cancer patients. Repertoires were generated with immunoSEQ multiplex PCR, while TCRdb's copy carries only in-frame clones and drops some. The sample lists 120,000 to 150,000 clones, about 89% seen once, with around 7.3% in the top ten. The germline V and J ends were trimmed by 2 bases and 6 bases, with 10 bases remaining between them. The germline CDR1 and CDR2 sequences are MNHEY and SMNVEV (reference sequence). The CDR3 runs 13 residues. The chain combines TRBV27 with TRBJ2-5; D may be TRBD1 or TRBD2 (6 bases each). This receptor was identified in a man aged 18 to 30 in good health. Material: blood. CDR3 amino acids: CASSLGGGQTQYF. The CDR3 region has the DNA TGTGCCAGCAGTTTAGGAGGGGGACAGACCCAGTACTTC.